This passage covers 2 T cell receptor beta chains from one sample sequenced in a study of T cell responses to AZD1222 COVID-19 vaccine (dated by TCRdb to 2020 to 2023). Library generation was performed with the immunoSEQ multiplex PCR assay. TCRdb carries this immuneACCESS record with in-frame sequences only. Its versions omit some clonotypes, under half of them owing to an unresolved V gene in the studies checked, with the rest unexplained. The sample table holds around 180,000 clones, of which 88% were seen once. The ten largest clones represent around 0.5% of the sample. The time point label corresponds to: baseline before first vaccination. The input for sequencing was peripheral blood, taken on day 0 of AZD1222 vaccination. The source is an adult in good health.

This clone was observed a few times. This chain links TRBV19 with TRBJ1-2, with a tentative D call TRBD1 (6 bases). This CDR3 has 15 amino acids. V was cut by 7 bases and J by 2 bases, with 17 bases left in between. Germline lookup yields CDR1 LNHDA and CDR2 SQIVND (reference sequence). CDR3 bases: TGTGCCAGTACCCGAGCGCTAGGGACAAACTATGGCTACACCTTC. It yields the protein CASTRALGTNYGYTF.

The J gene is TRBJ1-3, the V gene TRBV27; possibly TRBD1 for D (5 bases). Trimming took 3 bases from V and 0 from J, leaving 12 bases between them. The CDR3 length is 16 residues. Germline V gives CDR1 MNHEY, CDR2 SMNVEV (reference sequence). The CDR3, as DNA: TGTGCCAGCAGTTTTAACGGGGGAAGCTCTGGAAACACCATATATTTT. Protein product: CASSFNGGSSGNTIYF.